Each of the 14 T cell receptor beta chains below was sequenced from the same sample in a study of naive and memory T cell subsets. Two oligonucleotides, mixed equimolar, formed the beta constant-region primer covering TRBC1 and TRBC2. TCRdb fed the UMI-ligation and nested PCR reads into MiXCR, producing one record per CDR3 protein. Of some 150,000 distinct CDR3 sequences detected, 15% to 20% appear once; the ten largest clones hold about 0.14%. Sequenced: naive CD4+ T cells from blood. Receptor source: a human donor in good health.

The gene calls are TRBV7-8 and TRBJ1-2, with TRBD1 identical over 7 bases. Germline-derived CDR1 and CDR2 are SGHVS and FQNEAQ. V trimming: 2 bases; J trimming: 2 bases; junction bases outside the gene matches: 2. This CDR3 is 14 amino acids long. The CDR3 loop reads CASSLWGQNYGYTF. DNA of the CDR3: TGTGCCAGCAGCTTATGGGGACAGAACTATGGCTACACCTTC.

This clonotype was detected a few times. The V and J genes are TRBV5-6 and TRBJ1-2; no definite D call. CDR3 length: 15 amino acids. Trimming removed 0 bases from V and 8 bases from J, with 17 bases in between. Germline CDR1 is SGHDT and CDR2 is YYEEEE. The CDR3 bases are TGTGCCAGCAGCTTGGACCCTTTGCCCTCGGGCGGCTACACCTTC. Protein sequence: CASSLDPLPSGGYTF. Full variable domain (missing parts from reference TRBV5-6 and TRBJ1-2): DAGVTQSPTHLIKTRGQQVTLRCSPKSGHDTVSWYQQALGQGPQFIFQYYEEEERQRGNFPDRFSGHQFPNYSSELNVNALLLGDSALYLCASSLDPLPSGGYTFGSGTRLTVV.

The chain joins TRBV29-1 to TRBJ2-3, with TRBD1 matching 11 bases. With 4 bases clipped from V and 3 bases from J, the junction kept 6 bases outside the gene matches. Germline assignment: CDR1 SQVTM and CDR2 ANQGSEA. There are 15 residues in the CDR3. This CDR3 is CSVVGDRGSTDTQYF. The CDR3 DNA follows: TGCAGCGTTGTGGGGGACAGGGGGTCTACAGATACGCAGTATTTT.

This clonotype occurred many times. The chain carries TRBV7-2 and TRBJ2-1; D is unresolved. Deletions cut 5 bases from V and 4 bases from J, with 18 bases between. The germline gives CDR1 SGHTA, CDR2 FQGNSA. The CDR3 has 16 amino acids. The CDR3, as DNA: TGTGCCAGCAGCCGAAACATGGGGATACCTTACAATGAGCAGTTCTTC. This encodes CASSRNMGIPYNEQFF.

The genes are TRBV6-2 or TRBV6-3 and TRBJ2-5, with D tentatively TRBD2 (6 bases). Germline CDR1 is MNHEY and CDR2 is SVGEGT. V lost 6 bases and J 4 bases, leaving 24 bases between the germline ends. The length of the CDR3 is 17 residues. The chain's CDR3 is CASSPPPIRMGGETQYF. CDR3 coding DNA: TGTGCCAGCAGCCCCCCACCTATTAGGATGGGAGGAGAGACCCAGTACTTC.

This clonotype was recorded many times. This chain joins TRBV10-3 and TRBJ2-2, with TRBD2 matching over 7 bases. V shed 6 bases and J 2 bases; nucleotides not matched to a gene: 3. This CDR3 has 14 residues. Germline V CDR1 and CDR2: ENHRY, SYGVKD. CDR3: CAIRSAGNTGELFF. The CDR3 DNA reads TGTGCCATCAGATCAGCGGGAAACACCGGGGAGCTGTTTTTT.

Only a few counts were recorded for this clonotype. This sequence joins TRBV20-1 and TRBJ2-5; D perhaps matches TRBD1 (5 bases). CDR3 length: 13 amino acids. V was pared by 3 bases and J by 4 bases, with 12 bases between. The V gene's germline CDR1 is DFQATT and CDR2 SNEGSKA (reference sequence). Here the CDR3 reads CSASRTGTETQYF. The CDR3 DNA reads TGCAGTGCTAGTAGAACAGGAACAGAGACCCAGTACTTC.

The chain combines TRBV12-3 or TRBV12-4 with TRBJ2-7, with 13 positions matching TRBD2. V dropped 6 bases and J dropped 0; count of bases not matched to a gene: 11. The CDR3 is made up of 18 amino acids. For the CDR3, the DNA is TGTGCCAGCAGCTCCACGGGACTAGCGGGGCACTTCTCCTACGAGCAGTACTTC. Translating gives CASSSTGLAGHFSYEQYF.

Ten or more counts support this clonotype. The chain recombines TRBV6-6 with TRBJ2-1; 13 bases line up with TRBD2. This CDR3 has 18 amino acids. Germline CDR1 MNHNY, CDR2 SVGAGI (reference sequence). Trimming removed 0 bases from V and 8 bases from J; junction bases left unmatched: 10. CDR3 nucleotide sequence: TGTGCCAGCAGTTACTCAATGGGACAGACTAGCGGGAGGCATGAGCAGTTCTTC. Translating it yields CASSYSMGQTSGRHEQFF.

V gene TRBV20-1 combines with J gene TRBJ1-4; D is uncertain. Trimming stripped 5 bases from V and 8 bases from J, with 12 bases between. The germline V gene has CDR1 DFQATT and CDR2 SNEGSKA (reference sequence). CDR3 length equals 12 residues. As DNA, the CDR3 is TGCAGTGCTTACACCGCAGGAGAAAAACTGTTTTTT. Amino acids: CSAYTAGEKLFF.

This clonotype turned up a few times. The rearrangement links TRBV11-2 to TRBJ2-7; no clear D. V lost 3 bases, J lost 4 bases, and 22 bases lay in between. Germline V CDR1 and CDR2: SGHAT, FQNNGV. The CDR3 has 17 residues. The CDR3 sequence is CASSFPPERQFSYEQYF. In nucleotides, the CDR3 is TGTGCCAGCAGCTTCCCTCCGGAAAGGCAGTTCTCTTACGAGCAGTACTTC. Supplemented by reference TRBV11-2 and TRBJ2-7, the full variable domain reads EAGVAQSPRYKIIEKRQSVAFWCNPISGHATLYWYQQILGQGPKLLIQFQNNGVVDDSQLPKDRFSAERLKGVDSTLKIQPAKLEDSAVYLCASSFPPERQFSYEQYFGPGTRLTVT.

The table lists this clonotype with a few counts. Written as DNA, the CDR3 is TGTGCCAGCAGCTCCCGCCAGGGGGGCAGCTCCTATAATTCACCCCTCCACTTT. Residues: CASSSRQGGSSYNSPLHF. This chain connects TRBV11-2 to TRBJ1-6; the match to TRBD1 covers 7 bases. Looked up from germline, CDR1 is SGHAT and CDR2 is FQNNGV. The CDR3 totals 18 residues. J gave up 0 bases and V 4 bases, and 9 bases lay outside the gene matches.

This clonotype has at least ten counts. The chain joins TRBV10-3 to TRBJ1-1, with TRBD1 matching over 8 bases. CDR3 length: 13 residues. Germline V CDR1 and CDR2: ENHRY, SYGVKD. Trimming cost V 10 bases and J 4 bases; bases outside gene matches: 8. The CDR3, as DNA: TGTGCCAACTCAGGGGGCATGAGCACTGAAGCTTTCTTT. This gives the protein CANSGGMSTEAFF.

The V and J genes are TRBV18 and TRBJ1-1; the D gene is possibly TRBD1 (5 bases). Trimming left V 3 bases short and J 0 bases short, with 14 bases between. This CDR3 has 16 residues. Germline lookup yields CDR1 KGHSH and CDR2 LQKENI. The CDR3 here is CASSPGMWGLNTEAFF. DNA for the CDR3: TGTGCCAGCTCACCCGGGATGTGGGGGTTGAACACTGAAGCTTTCTTT. Using reference TRBV18 and TRBJ1-1 for the parts outside the CDR3, the full variable domain is NAGVMQNPRHLVRRRGQEARLRCSPMKGHSHVYWYRQLPEEGLKFMVYLQKENIIDESGMPKERFSAEFPKEGPSILRIQQVVRGDSAAYFCASSPGMWGLNTEAFFGQGTRLTVV.